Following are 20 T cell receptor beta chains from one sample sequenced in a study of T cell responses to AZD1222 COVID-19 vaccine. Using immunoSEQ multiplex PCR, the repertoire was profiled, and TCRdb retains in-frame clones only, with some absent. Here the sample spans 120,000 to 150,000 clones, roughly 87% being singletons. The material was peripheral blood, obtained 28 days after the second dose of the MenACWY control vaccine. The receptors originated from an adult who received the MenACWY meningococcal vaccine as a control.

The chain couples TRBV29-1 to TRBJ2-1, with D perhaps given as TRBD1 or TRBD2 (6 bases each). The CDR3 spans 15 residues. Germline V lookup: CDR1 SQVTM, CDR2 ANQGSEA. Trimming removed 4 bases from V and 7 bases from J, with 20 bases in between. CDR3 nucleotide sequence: TGCAGCGTTGTCCCCGTGGGGGGCGCCGCGAATGAGCAGTTCTTC. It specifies CSVVPVGGAANEQFF.

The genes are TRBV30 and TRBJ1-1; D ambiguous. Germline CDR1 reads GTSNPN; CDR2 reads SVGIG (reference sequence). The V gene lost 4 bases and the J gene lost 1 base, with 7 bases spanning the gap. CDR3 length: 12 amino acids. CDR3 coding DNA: TGTGCCTGGATACTCCAGAACACTGAAGCTTTCTTT. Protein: CAWILQNTEAFF.

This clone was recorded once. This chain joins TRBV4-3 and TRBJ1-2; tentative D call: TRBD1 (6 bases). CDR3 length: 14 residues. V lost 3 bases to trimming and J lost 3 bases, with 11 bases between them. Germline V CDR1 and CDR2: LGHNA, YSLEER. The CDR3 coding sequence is TGCGCCAGCAGCCAGCAGAGGGGGGACTATGGCTACACCTTC. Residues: CASSQQRGDYGYTF.

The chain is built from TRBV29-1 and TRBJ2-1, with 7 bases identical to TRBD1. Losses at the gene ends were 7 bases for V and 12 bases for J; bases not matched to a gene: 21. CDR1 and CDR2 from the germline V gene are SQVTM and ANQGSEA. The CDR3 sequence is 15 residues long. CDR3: CSAWEQGGKRQGQFF. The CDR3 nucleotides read TGCAGCGCTTGGGAACAGGGTGGGAAGAGACAGGGGCAGTTCTTC.

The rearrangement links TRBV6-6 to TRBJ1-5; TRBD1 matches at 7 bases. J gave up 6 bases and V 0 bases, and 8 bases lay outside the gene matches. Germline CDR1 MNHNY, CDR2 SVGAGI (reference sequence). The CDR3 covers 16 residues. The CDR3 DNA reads TGTGCCAGCAGTTACTCAGGGACAGAGATTACTCAGCCCCAGCATTTT. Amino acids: CASSYSGTEITQPQHF.

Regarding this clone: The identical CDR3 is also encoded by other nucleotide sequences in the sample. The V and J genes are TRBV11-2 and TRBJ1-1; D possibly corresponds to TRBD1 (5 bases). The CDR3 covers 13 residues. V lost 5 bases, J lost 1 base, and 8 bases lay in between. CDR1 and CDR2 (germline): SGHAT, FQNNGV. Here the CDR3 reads CASSADRNTEAFF. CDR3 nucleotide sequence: TGTGCCAGCAGCGCTGACAGGAACACTGAAGCTTTCTTT.

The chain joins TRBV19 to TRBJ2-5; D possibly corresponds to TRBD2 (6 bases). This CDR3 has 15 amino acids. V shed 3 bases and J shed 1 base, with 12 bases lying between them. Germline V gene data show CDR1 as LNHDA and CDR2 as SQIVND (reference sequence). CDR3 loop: CASSITSLRQETQYF. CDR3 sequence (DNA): TGTGCCAGTAGTATCACTAGCCTACGCCAAGAGACCCAGTACTTC.

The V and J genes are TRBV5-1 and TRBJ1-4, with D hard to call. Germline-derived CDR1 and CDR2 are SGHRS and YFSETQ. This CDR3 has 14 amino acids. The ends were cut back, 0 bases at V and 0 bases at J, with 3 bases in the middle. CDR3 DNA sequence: TGCGCCAGCAGCTTGGAGACAACTAATGAAAAACTGTTTTTT. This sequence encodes CASSLETTNEKLFF.

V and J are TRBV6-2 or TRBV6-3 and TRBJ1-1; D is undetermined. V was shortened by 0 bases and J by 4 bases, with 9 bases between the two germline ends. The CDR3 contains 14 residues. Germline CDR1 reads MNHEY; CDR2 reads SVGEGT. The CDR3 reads CASSYSSGSTEAFF. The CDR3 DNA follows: TGTGCCAGCAGTTACTCGAGTGGGAGCACTGAAGCTTTCTTT.

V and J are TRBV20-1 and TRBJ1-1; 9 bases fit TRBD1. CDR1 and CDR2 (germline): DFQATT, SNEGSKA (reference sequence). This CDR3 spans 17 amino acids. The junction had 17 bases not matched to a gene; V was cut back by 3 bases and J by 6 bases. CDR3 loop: CSASSYPFRQGGAEAFF. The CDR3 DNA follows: TGCAGTGCTAGTTCTTACCCTTTCCGACAGGGGGGGGCTGAAGCTTTCTTT.

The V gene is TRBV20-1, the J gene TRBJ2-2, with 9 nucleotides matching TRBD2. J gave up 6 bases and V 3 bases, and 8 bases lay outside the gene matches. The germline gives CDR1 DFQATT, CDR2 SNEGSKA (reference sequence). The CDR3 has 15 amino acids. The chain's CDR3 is CSASWASGAPGELFF. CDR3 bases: TGCAGTGCTAGTTGGGCTAGCGGGGCGCCCGGGGAGCTGTTTTTT.

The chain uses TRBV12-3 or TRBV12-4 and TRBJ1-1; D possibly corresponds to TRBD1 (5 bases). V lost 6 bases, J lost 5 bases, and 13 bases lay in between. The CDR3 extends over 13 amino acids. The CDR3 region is CASRRSGGTEAFF. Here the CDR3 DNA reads TGTGCCAGCAGGAGATCTGGGGGGACTGAAGCTTTCTTT.

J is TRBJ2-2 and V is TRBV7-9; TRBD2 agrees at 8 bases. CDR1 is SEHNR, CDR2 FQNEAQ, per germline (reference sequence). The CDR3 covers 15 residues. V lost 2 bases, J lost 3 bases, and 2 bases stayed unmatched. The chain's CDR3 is CASSLSGSYTGELFF. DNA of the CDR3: TGTGCCAGCAGCTTAAGCGGGAGCTACACCGGGGAGCTGTTTTTT.

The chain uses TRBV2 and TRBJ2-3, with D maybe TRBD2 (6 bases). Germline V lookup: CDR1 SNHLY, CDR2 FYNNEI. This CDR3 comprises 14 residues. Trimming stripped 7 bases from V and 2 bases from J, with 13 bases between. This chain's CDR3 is CASNRGLTTDTQYF. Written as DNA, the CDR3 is TGTGCCAGCAACCGGGGACTCACCACAGATACGCAGTATTTT. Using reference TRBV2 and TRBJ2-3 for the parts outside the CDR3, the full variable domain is EPEVTQTPSHQVTQMGQEVILRCVPISNHLYFYWYRQILGQKVEFLVSFYNNEISEKSEIFDDQFSVERPDGSNFTLKIRSTKLEDSAMYFCASNRGLTTDTQYFGPGTRLTVL.

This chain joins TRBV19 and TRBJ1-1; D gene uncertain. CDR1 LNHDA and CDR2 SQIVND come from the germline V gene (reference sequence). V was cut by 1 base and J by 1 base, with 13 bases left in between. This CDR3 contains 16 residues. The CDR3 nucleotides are TGTGCCAGTAGTATAGGTTGGACCATAAAGAACACTGAAGCTTTCTTT. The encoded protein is CASSIGWTIKNTEAFF.

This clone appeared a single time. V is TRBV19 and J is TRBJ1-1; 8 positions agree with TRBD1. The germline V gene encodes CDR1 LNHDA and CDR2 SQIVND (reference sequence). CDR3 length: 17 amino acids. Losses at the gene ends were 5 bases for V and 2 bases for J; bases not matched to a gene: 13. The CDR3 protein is CASSLNQGANLNTEAFF. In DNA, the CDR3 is TGTGCCAGTAGTCTAAACCAGGGGGCGAACCTAAACACTGAAGCTTTCTTT.

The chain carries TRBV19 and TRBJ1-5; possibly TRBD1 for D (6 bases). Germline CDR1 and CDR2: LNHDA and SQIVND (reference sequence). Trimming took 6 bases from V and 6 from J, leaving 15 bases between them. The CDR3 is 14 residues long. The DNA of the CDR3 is TGTGCCAGTAGCCCGAACAGGGAATTTCAGCCCCAGCATTTT. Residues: CASSPNREFQPQHF.

CDR3 sequence: CASRGHGSSYGYTF. The DNA of the CDR3 is TGTGCCAGCAGGGGTCACGGATCCTCCTATGGCTACACCTTC. The chain links TRBV27 to TRBJ1-2; D gene ambiguous. V was pared by 6 bases and J by 4 bases, with 15 bases between. Germline lookup yields CDR1 MNHEY and CDR2 SMNVEV (reference sequence). CDR3 length: 14 amino acids.

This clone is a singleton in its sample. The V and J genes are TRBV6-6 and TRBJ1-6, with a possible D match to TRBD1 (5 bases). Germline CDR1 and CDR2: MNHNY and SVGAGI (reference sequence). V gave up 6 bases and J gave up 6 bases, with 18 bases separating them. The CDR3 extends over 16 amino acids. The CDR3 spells CASSRQSPDSNSPLHF. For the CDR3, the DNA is TGTGCCAGCAGCCGACAGTCTCCGGATAGTAATTCACCCCTCCACTTT.

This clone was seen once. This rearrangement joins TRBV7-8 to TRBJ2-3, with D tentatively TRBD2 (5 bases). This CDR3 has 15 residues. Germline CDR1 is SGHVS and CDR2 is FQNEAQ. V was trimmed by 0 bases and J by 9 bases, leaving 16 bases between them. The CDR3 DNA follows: TGTGCCAGCAGCTTAGCGAGGGTACTCAGAGGGACGCAGTATTTT. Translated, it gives CASSLARVLRGTQYF.